The text below deals with one T cell receptor beta chain. This sample is part of a study of blood T cell repertoires in COVID-19. TCRdb's copy holds only in-frame clones and misses some; the assay was immunoSEQ multiplex PCR. The table records approximately 230,000 clones, about nine tenths of them present only once. The germline CDR1 and CDR2 sequences are MDHEN and SYDVKM. The CDR3 loop spans 12 amino acids. Trimming took 7 bases from V and 7 from J; bases not matched to a gene: 4. The rearrangement links TRBV28 to TRBJ1-2; 9 bases fit TRBD1. The receptor was isolated from a woman in her twenties or thirties with acute COVID-19. The specimen was PBMCs or T cells enriched from blood (not recorded which). The CDR3 region is CASTGTGSGYTF. The CDR3 nucleotides are TGTGCCAGCACCGGGACAGGGTCTGGCTACACCTTC.